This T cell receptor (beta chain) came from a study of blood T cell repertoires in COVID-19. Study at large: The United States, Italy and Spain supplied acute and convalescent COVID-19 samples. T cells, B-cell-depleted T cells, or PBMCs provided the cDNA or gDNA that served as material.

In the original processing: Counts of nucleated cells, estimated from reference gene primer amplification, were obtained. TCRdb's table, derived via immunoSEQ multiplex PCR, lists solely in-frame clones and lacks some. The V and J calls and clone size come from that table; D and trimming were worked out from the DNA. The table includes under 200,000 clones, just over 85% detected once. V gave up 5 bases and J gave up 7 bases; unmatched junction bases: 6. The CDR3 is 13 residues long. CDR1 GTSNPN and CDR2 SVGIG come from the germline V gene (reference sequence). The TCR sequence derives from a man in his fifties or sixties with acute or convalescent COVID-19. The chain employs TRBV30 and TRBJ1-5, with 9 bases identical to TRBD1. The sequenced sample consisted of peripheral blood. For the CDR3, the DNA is TGTGCCTGGGCAAACAGGGGGCAACAGCCCCAGCATTTT. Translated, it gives CAWANRGQQPQHF. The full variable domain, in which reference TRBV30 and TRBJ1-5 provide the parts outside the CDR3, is SQTIHQWPATLVQPVGSPLSLECTVEGTSNPNLYWYRQAAGRGLQLLFYSVGIGQISSEVPQNLSASRPQDRQFILSSKKLLLSDSGFYLCAWANRGQQPQHFGDGTRLSIL.